The present TCR beta chain was sequenced within a study of T cell changes during pregnancy in multiple sclerosis. This CDR3 contains 13 residues. The V end lost 2 bases, the J end lost 5 bases, and 8 bases lay between the germline ends. Germline loops: CDR1 SGHNT, CDR2 YYREEE (reference sequence). Clones were read by immunoSEQ multiplex PCR, and TCRdb kept only the in-frame ones, dropping some. Altogether 20,000 to 25,000 clones are present, 86% being singletons, with the ten largest covering under 1.3%. The chain recombines TRBV5-4 with TRBJ1-5; TRBD1 might be the D (5 bases). The sequenced sample was CD4+ T cells from peripheral blood mononuclear cells, obtained in the first trimester of pregnancy. The TCR was taken from a female donor in good health, enrolled as a control in a pregnancy study. The DNA for the CDR3 is TGTGCCAGCAGCTTTTGGGGGGATCAGCCCCAGCATTTT. It codes for CASSFWGDQPQHF.